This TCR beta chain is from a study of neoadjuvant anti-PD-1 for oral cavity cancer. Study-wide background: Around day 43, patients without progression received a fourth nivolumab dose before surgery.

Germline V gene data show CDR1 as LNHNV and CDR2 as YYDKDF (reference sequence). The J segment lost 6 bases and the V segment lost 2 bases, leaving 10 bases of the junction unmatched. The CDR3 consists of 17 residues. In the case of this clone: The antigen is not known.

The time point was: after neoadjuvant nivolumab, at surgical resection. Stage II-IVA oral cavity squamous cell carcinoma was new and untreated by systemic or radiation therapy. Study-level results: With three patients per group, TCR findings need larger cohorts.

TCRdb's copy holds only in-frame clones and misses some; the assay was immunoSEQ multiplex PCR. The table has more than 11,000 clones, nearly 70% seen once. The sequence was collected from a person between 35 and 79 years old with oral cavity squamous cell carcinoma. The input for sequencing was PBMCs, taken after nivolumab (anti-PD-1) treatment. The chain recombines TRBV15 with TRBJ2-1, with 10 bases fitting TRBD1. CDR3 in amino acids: CATSRRNTGTGVNEQFF. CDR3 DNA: TGTGCCACCAGCAGACGTAACACCGGGACAGGGGTCAATGAGCAGTTCTTC. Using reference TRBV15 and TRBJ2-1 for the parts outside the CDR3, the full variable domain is DAMVIQNPRYQVTQFGKPVTLSCSQTLNHNVMYWYQQKSSQAPKLLFHYYDKDFNNEADTPDNFQSRRPNTSFCFLDIRSPGLGDTAMYLCATSRRNTGTGVNEQFFGPGTRLTVL.